This TCR beta chain was found in a study of T cells in women clearing cervical HPV infection (dated by TCRdb to 2016 to 2019). Regarding the complete study: Cases were 25 women with histologically confirmed HPV16-related CIN3 or worse, including a couple of invasive cancers. Since only a few of the women had HLA typing available, the possibility that HLA type was acting as a confounder could not be ruled out. Cases had a median age of 34 years and controls had a median age of 38, with no significant differences in baseline characteristics. Cases and controls were matched on year of sample collection and on age within five years. In the parent cohort, about 10,000 women aged 18 or older were enrolled in Guanacaste, Costa Rica, during about 1993 to 1994 and then followed for six to eight years. Blood from cases was collected at the visit where the lesion was first found, while blood from controls was collected once the infection could no longer be detected. Nested within Costa Rica's Guanacaste HPV Natural History Study, an exploratory proof-of-principle case-control study compared TCR repertoires across cervical HPV16 outcomes. Five blinded duplicates per group were added as quality controls, giving roughly 60 samples: approximately 50 participants and 10 replicates. The 20 to 25 controls were women who cleared a single incident HPV16 infection within 12 months without developing precancer or cancer. For cases, a median interval of about 150 days, with an interquartile range of 90 to 200 days, was observed between lesion detection and blood sampling. Broad study findings and their caveats: Because the number of T cells per sample was unknown, the richness differences could reflect varying T-cell content rather than repertoire biology. TCR repertoire richness was significantly higher in CIN3+ cases than in controls across sequencing depths, while evenness did not differ. Because of the cross-sectional design, the study could not determine whether the associations came before infection or resulted from infection, and neither effector/memory subsets nor HPV-specific T cells were isolated. Random forest classifiers that combined richness and V gene abundances separated cases from controls with an estimated AUC of about 0.8.

TCR beta CDR3 regions were amplified by multiplex PCR from an average of roughly 1.1 ug genomic DNA per sample using the immunoSEQ assay. The assay corrected primer bias using a complete synthetic TCR repertoire to establish an amplification baseline. The amplicons were sequenced on the Illumina platform. The published analysis was carried out like this. Sequences were error-corrected by clustering with frequency ratios and a modified nearest-neighbor algorithm, then analyzed in the immunoSEQ Analyzer with IMGT gene definitions. At each rarefaction depth, TCR richness and evenness were averaged over 20 rarefaction repeats, and samples with fewer sequences than the depth were excluded. Wilcoxon rank sum tests with FDR correction were used to compare V, D and J gene relative abundances between the groups. Blinded duplicates gave an intraclass correlation of roughly 96% for TCR richness and an average of roughly 76% across over 55 gene segments. Entries here come from immuneACCESS through TCRdb and include only in-frame sequences with V and J called. Some clones fail to appear in such tables; in the studies checked, an unresolved V gene covers under half of the shortfall, and the cause of the remainder is unknown. The DNA gave D and trimming, while V, J and clone size come from that table. The sample has some 40,000 clones on record. Under 8.5% of the sample is held by the ten biggest clonotypes.

As regards this clone: It has no known antigen specificity.

Every participant had a single incident cervical HPV16 infection, and women with prevalent HPV16 infections were excluded. Cervical HPV DNA was detected with MY09/MY11 PCR, and genotyping was done by dot-blot hybridization. About 15 mL of heparinized blood were centrifuged, and the buffy coat was aliquoted, frozen at -30°C, then stored at -80°C. QIAGEN kits were used to extract genomic DNA from buffy coat specimens. The source of this sequence is a woman between 18 and 69 years old with a cervical HPV16 infection that either progressed to CIN3+ or cleared (not recorded which). The specimen was blood buffy coat.

The CDR3 in this case is CAWSTAGLSSYNSPLHF. CDR3 DNA, as far as it was read: TGTGCCTGGAGCACCGCGGGTCTGAGCTCCTATAATTCACCC. Rearrangement joined TRBV30 to TRBJ1-6, with the D gene call left open. The read comes to an end 3 residues before the CDR3 does, leaving the germline J gene to fill in the end. Trimming costs V 3 bases and J 0 bases, and their ends lie 15 bases apart. The CDR1 and CDR2 encoded by the germline V gene (reference sequence) are GTSNPN and SVGIG. The CDR3 goes from the cysteine to the phenylalanine over 17 residues. Only the CDR3 bases that were read are kept: 42 of them, in frame from base 1. The full variable domain, with segments outside the CDR3 supplied by the reference TRBV30 and TRBJ1-6 proteins, appears as SQTIHQWPATLVQPVGSPLSLECTVEGTSNPNLYWYRQAAGRGLQLLFYSVGIGQISSEVPQNLSASRPQDRQFILSSKKLLLSDSGFYLCAWSTAGLSSYNSPLHFGNGTRLTVT.